This T cell receptor (beta chain) was recorded in a study of cytomegalovirus exposure and HLA in healthy donors. Findings and caveats of the study: Compared with the roughly 700-donor mean, an Asian-associated ancestry cluster reportedly had fewer N-insertions, according to a later analysis. The classifier reportedly diagnosed cytomegalovirus status with high sensitivity and specificity.

The primer mix had 60 Vbeta and 13 Jbeta primers. Clones were read by immunoSEQ multiplex PCR, and TCRdb kept only the in-frame ones, dropping some. This table has 95,000 to 100,000 clones, roughly three quarters appearing once. The CDR3 covers 14 residues. V shed 5 bases and J 0 bases; nucleotides not matched to a gene: 2. Germline V gives CDR1 MGHRA, CDR2 YSYEKL. To note about this clone: Its matching antigen is unknown.

The source material was PBMCs. This receptor was identified in a female donor in good health and CMV-seronegative. This rearrangement joins TRBV4-1 to TRBJ2-7; 9 bases match TRBD2. The CDR3 DNA reads as TGCGCCAGCAGCATAGCGGGGGCCTCCTACGAGCAGTACTTC. This encodes CASSIAGASYEQYF.